Shown below are 17 T cell receptor beta chains from a single sample sequenced in a study of blood T cell repertoires in COVID-19. The method was immunoSEQ multiplex PCR; TCRdb's version includes in-frame clones alone and lacks a portion of them. The sample records roughly 180,000 clones, roughly 78% being singletons. Sequencing was carried out using peripheral blood. Receptor source: a woman between 55 and 75 years old with COVID-19, enrolled during active disease.

This clone was found a few times. The J gene is TRBJ1-1, the V gene TRBV2, with D uncertain. The CDR3 is 14 amino acids. The V end was cut by 4 bases, the J end by 0 bases, with 9 bases between. Germline V gene data show CDR1 as SNHLY and CDR2 as FYNNEI. CDR3 sequence (DNA): TGTGCCAGCAGTGGTCACAAAATGAACACTGAAGCTTTCTTT. Protein sequence: CASSGHKMNTEAFF.

The chain uses TRBV2 and TRBJ2-3, with 8 bases identical to TRBD2. Germline CDR1 reads SNHLY; CDR2 reads FYNNEI. V trimming: 7 bases; J trimming: 4 bases; junction bases outside the gene matches: 4. CDR3 length equals 13 residues. The CDR3 reads CASNRGGADTQYF. CDR3 nucleotides: TGTGCCAGCAATCGGGGGGGCGCAGATACGCAGTATTTT.

The gene calls are TRBV6-5 and TRBJ1-2, with 9 bases identical to TRBD1. Germline values: CDR1 MNHEY, CDR2 SVGAGI. CDR3 length: 14 amino acids. After removal of 7 bases from V and 8 bases from J, the junction contained 11 bases not matched to a gene. The DNA for the CDR3 is TGTGCCAGCACAATCTCCGGGACAGGGAGAGGCTACACCTTC. Translating gives CASTISGTGRGYTF.

J is TRBJ2-3 and V is TRBV2; TRBD2 aligns across 8 bases. In germline, CDR1 is SNHLY, CDR2 FYNNEI. This CDR3 spans 14 amino acids. V trimming: 9 bases; J trimming: 4 bases; junction bases outside the gene matches: 9. Here the CDR3 DNA reads TGTGCCAGTCTACTCGCGGGAGGCGCAGATACGCAGTATTTT. Protein product: CASLLAGGADTQYF.

This chain joins TRBV7-2 and TRBJ2-1, with TRBD2 as a possible D gene (5 bases). The V gene's germline CDR1 is SGHTA and CDR2 FQGNSA. The ends were cut back, 5 bases at V and 11 bases at J, with 13 bases in the middle. CDR3 length: 12 residues. The CDR3 sequence: CASSDAGIKQFF. In nucleotides, the CDR3 is TGTGCCAGCAGCGACGCGGGTATAAAGCAGTTCTTC. Together with reference TRBV7-2 and TRBJ2-1, the CDR3 gives the full variable domain: GAGVSQSPSNKVTEKGKDVELRCDPISGHTALYWYRQSLGQGLEFLIYFQGNSAPDKSGLPSDRFSAERTGGSVSTLTIQRTQQEDSAVYLCASSDAGIKQFFGPGTRLTVL.

The genes are TRBV18 and TRBJ1-1; 9 bases match TRBD1. The CDR3 runs to 14 residues. Germline lookup yields CDR1 KGHSH and CDR2 LQKENI. The V and J ends lost 6 bases and 4 bases, in that order; junction bases with no gene match: 6. In nucleotides, the CDR3 is TGTGCCAGCTCTCCCCGGACAGGGGTCACTGAAGCTTTCTTT. Translated, it gives CASSPRTGVTEAFF.

V usage is TRBV12-2 and J usage is TRBJ2-5; the D call in the table, TRBD2, was not verified against the DNA. TRBV12-2 is described as a pseudogene. This CDR3 has 19 amino acids. For the CDR3, the DNA is TGTGCAAGTCGCTTTCTACGTGTCGGGACTCATAATCTTCAAGAGACCCAGTACTTC. Translated, it gives CASRFLRVGTHNLQETQYF.

J is TRBJ2-6 and V is TRBV7-2; TRBD2 aligns across 7 bases. The CDR3 consists of 16 residues. The V gene end was trimmed by 7 bases and the J gene end by 2 bases; junction bases not matched to a gene: 8. The germline V gene has CDR1 SGHTA and CDR2 FQGNSA. CDR3 coding DNA: TGTGCCAGCACACCCGGGAGGAGAACTGGGGCCAACGTCCTGACTTTC. This codes for CASTPGRRTGANVLTF.

This chain links TRBV27 with TRBJ2-5, with a tentative D call TRBD1 (6 bases). Germline V CDR1 and CDR2: MNHEY, SMNVEV (reference sequence). V was shortened by 2 bases and J by 5 bases, with 15 bases between the two germline ends. This CDR3 spans 15 amino acids. The CDR3 bases are TGTGCCAGCAGTTTAGCAGGGGACGGGCGGGAGACCCAGTACTTC. Its translation: CASSLAGDGRETQYF.

This chain joins TRBV10-3 and TRBJ2-5; D possibly matches TRBD1 or TRBD2 (5 bases each). Germline V gene lookup returns CDR1 ENHRY and CDR2 SYGVKD. Trimming took off 10 bases at V and 5 bases at J, with 17 bases between the two ends. This CDR3 is 13 amino acids long. The CDR3 spells CATCERGVETQYF. The DNA for the CDR3 is TGTGCCACCTGTGAGAGGGGCGTCGAGACCCAGTACTTC.

The chain couples TRBV7-2 to TRBJ1-6, with TRBD1 as a possible D gene (5 bases). V lost 3 bases and J 9 bases, leaving 18 bases between the germline ends. Germline CDR1 is SGHTA and CDR2 is FQGNSA. The CDR3 totals 16 residues. CDR3 nucleotide sequence: TGTGCCAGCAGCTTCTGGGCGGGGGGAACTGGTTCACCCCTCCACTTT. Protein sequence: CASSFWAGGTGSPLHF.

The rearrangement uses TRBV4-3 and TRBJ2-2; D gene ambiguous. The CDR3 is 15 amino acids. V lost 0 bases, J lost 6 bases, and 11 bases lay in between. Germline V gives CDR1 LGHNA, CDR2 YSLEER. This chain's CDR3 is CASSQDPLPPGELFF. CDR3 DNA sequence: TGCGCCAGCAGCCAAGACCCTCTACCCCCCGGGGAGCTGTTTTTT.

This clone has a single count. This chain links TRBV5-6 with TRBJ1-2, with D possibly TRBD1 on 5 matching bases. Per germline, CDR1 SGHDT and CDR2 YYEEEE. V was pared by 0 bases and J by 1 base, with 7 bases between. The CDR3 loop spans 14 amino acids. The chain's CDR3 is CASSLGQFNYGYTF. The CDR3 nucleotides are TGTGCCAGCAGCTTGGGACAGTTTAACTATGGCTACACCTTC.

V gene TRBV3-1 (or the pseudogene TRBV3-2) combines with J gene TRBJ2-6; no clear D. Germline V gene sequence: CDR1 LGHDT, CDR2 YNNKEL (reference sequence). There are 15 residues in the CDR3. V was trimmed by 0 bases and J by 0 bases, leaving 3 bases between them. The CDR3 region is CASSQDLSGANVLTF. The DNA for the CDR3 is TGTGCCAGCAGCCAAGACCTCTCTGGGGCCAACGTCCTGACTTTC.

The V call is TRBV5-4, the J call TRBJ2-5, with D tentatively TRBD2 (6 bases). Germline CDR1 SGHNT, CDR2 YYREEE (reference sequence). The CDR3 length is 16 residues. Trimming shortened V by 1 base and J by 5 bases, and 18 bases separated the two germline ends. CDR3 in amino acids: CASSLWGVRGRETQYF. For the CDR3, the DNA is TGTGCCAGCAGCTTGTGGGGGGTCCGAGGTAGGGAGACCCAGTACTTC.

The rearrangement links TRBV7-9 to TRBJ1-2, with unresolved D. The CDR3 has 13 residues. The germline V gene has CDR1 SEHNR and CDR2 FQNEAQ (reference sequence). Trimming left V 1 base short and J 7 bases short, with 10 bases between. CDR3 in amino acids: CASSLDRLSGYTF. DNA of the CDR3: TGTGCCAGCAGCTTAGACAGACTAAGTGGCTACACCTTC.

This clone has more than one count but fewer than ten. The gene calls are TRBV19 and TRBJ2-7, with D possibly being TRBD1 (5 bases). Germline CDR1 reads LNHDA; CDR2 reads SQIVND (reference sequence). This CDR3 is 12 amino acids long. Trimming shortened V by 5 bases and J by 6 bases, and 11 bases separated the two germline ends. The CDR3, as DNA: TGTGCCAGTAGTCTCGACAGAGGCGAGCAGTACTTC. Translated, it gives CASSLDRGEQYF.